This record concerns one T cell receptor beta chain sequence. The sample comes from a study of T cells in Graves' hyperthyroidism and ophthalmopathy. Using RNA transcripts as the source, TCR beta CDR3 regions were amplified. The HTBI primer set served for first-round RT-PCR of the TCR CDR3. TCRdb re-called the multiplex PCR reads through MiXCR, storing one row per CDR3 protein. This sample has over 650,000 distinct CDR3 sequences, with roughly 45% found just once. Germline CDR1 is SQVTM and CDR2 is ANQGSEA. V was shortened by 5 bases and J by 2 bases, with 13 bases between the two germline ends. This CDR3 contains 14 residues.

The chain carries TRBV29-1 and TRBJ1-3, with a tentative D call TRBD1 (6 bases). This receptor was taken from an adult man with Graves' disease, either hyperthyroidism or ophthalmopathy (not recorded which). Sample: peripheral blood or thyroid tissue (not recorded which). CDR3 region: CSVQIGGAGNTIYF. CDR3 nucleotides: TGCAGCGTTCAGATAGGGGGGGCTGGAAACACCATATATTTT.